The clone carrying this T cell receptor (beta chain) showed up just a few times. What it recognizes is unknown. These data belong to a study of beta chain features in type 1 diabetes. Findings and caveats of the study: In every one of the four CD4+ subsets, TCRB CDR3s were moderately but significantly shorter in Type 1 diabetes patients.

What was sequenced were expressed TCRB transcripts, since all of the isolated RNA had been reverse transcribed. The assay was immunoSEQ multiplex PCR, and TCRdb's table has in-frame clones only and misses some. The data show over 150,000 clones, about 8.3% seen once. The V gene's germline CDR1 is SGHNT and CDR2 YYREEE (reference sequence). Trimming shortened V by 4 bases and J by 1 base, and 16 bases separated the two germline ends. The length of the CDR3 is 16 residues. The sequenced sample was central memory CD4+ T cells from blood. The receptor's source is a woman younger than 35 with type 1 diabetes. The chain links TRBV5-4 to TRBJ2-3; tentative D call: TRBD1 (6 bases). This CDR3 is CASSGRQELRTDTQYF. In DNA, the CDR3 is TGTGCCAGCAGCGGAAGACAGGAGCTGCGCACAGATACGCAGTATTTT.